What follows are 10 T cell receptor beta chains derived from one specimen sequenced in a study of blood T cell repertoires in COVID-19 (dated by TCRdb to about 2020). Library generation was performed with the immunoSEQ multiplex PCR assay. TCRdb provides this immuneACCESS table in a form limited to in-frame rearrangements. Some clones are lacking; in checked studies, under half of them reflect an unresolved V gene, and why the rest are absent is not known. The sample includes a few hundred thousand clones, with around 89% observed a single time. 0.7% to 0.9% of the sample goes to the ten largest clones. Sequenced material: peripheral blood. The source of these receptors is a man aged 25 to 40 with acute or convalescent COVID-19.

This chain joins TRBV3-1 (or the pseudogene TRBV3-2) and TRBJ1-1; 9 bases are a match to TRBD1. The germline V gene has CDR1 LGHDT and CDR2 YNNKEL (reference sequence). Germline trimming cut 6 bases from V and 8 bases from J; bases unmatched to any gene: 10. CDR3 length equals 14 residues. The CDR3 protein is CASRGTGTGLEAFF. The DNA for the CDR3 is TGTGCCAGCAGGGGGACCGGGACAGGGTTAGAAGCTTTCTTT.

This clone was seen only once. The rearrangement joins TRBV27 to TRBJ2-2; D not resolved. The CDR3 extends over 15 amino acids. Deletions cut 7 bases from V and 1 base from J, with 13 bases between. Germline loops: CDR1 MNHEY, CDR2 SMNVEV (reference sequence). The CDR3 here is CASKATTGNTGELFF. The CDR3 nucleotides are TGTGCCAGCAAAGCCACGACGGGGAACACCGGGGAGCTGTTTTTT.

The V gene is TRBV6-5, the J gene TRBJ1-2; D gene ambiguous. The V and J ends lost 6 bases and 7 bases respectively, with 15 bases between them. The germline CDR1 and CDR2 sequences are MNHEY and SVGAGI. The length of the CDR3 is 13 residues. The CDR3 sequence is CASRNPPGGGYTF. Written as DNA, the CDR3 is TGTGCCAGCAGAAACCCCCCGGGAGGTGGCTACACCTTC.

The chain has TRBV5-4 and TRBJ1-6, with D hard to call. Trimming shortened V by 3 bases and J by 3 bases, and 13 bases separated the two germline ends. Germline loops: CDR1 SGHNT, CDR2 YYREEE (reference sequence). The CDR3 extends over 16 amino acids. The CDR3 nucleotides read TGTGCCAGCAGCTCGGGTGGTATCATCTATAATTCACCCCTCCACTTT. Its translation: CASSSGGIIYNSPLHF. The variable domain in full, with the rest retrieved from reference TRBV5-4 and TRBJ1-6, is ETGVTQSPTHLIKTRGQQVTLRCSSQSGHNTVSWYQQALGQGPQFIFQYYREEENGRGNFPPRFSGLQFPNYSSELNVNALELDDSALYLCASSSGGIIYNSPLHFGNGTRLTVT.

This rearrangement joins TRBV5-1 to TRBJ2-1; tentative D call: TRBD2 (6 bases). The V end lost 4 bases, the J end lost 5 bases, and 16 bases lay between the germline ends. The CDR3 is 15 amino acids. Looked up from germline, CDR1 is SGHRS and CDR2 is YFSETQ. In nucleotides, the CDR3 is TGCGCCAGCAGCCGCGGGACCATTTTGAACAATGAGCAGTTCTTC. Residues: CASSRGTILNNEQFF.

The genes are TRBV4-1 and TRBJ2-5; TRBD2 agrees at 11 bases. CDR3 length: 15 amino acids. Germline V CDR1 and CDR2: MGHRA, YSYEKL. Unmatched junction bases numbered 6, after V lost 4 bases and J lost 5 bases. CDR3 sequence: CASSRSGRAEETQYF. In nucleotides, the CDR3 is TGCGCCAGCAGCCGTAGCGGGAGGGCCGAGGAGACCCAGTACTTC.

The chain recombines TRBV3-1 (or the pseudogene TRBV3-2) with TRBJ2-7, with D possibly matching TRBD1 (6 bases). The CDR3 consists of 13 residues. Germline loops: CDR1 LGHDT, CDR2 YNNKEL (reference sequence). The V and J ends lost 8 bases and 3 bases respectively, with 14 bases between them. CDR3 region: CASGQNGFYEQYF. CDR3 nucleotide sequence: TGTGCCAGCGGACAGAACGGTTTCTACGAGCAGTACTTC.

This chain joins TRBV7-6 and TRBJ2-3; 9 bases fit TRBD2. The CDR3 has 16 residues. Looked up from germline, CDR1 is SGHVS and CDR2 is FNYEAQ. The V segment lost 2 bases and the J segment 3 bases; nucleotides outside the gene matches: 6. CDR3 sequence reads: CASSLSSGGLTDTQYF. Here the CDR3 DNA reads TGTGCCAGCAGCTTAAGTAGCGGGGGCCTGACAGATACGCAGTATTTT.

This rearrangement joins TRBV6-5 to TRBJ2-7; 8 bases agree with TRBD1. V lost 8 bases, J lost 1 base, and 10 bases stayed unmatched. There are 15 residues in the CDR3. Germline loops: CDR1 MNHEY, CDR2 SVGAGI. The chain's CDR3 is CASAYRRQGSYEQYF. The CDR3 DNA reads TGTGCCAGCGCTTACAGGAGACAGGGGTCCTACGAGCAGTACTTC.

The CDR3 region has the DNA TGTGCCACCAGCAACAAACAGGGGCCCTATGAAGCTTTCTTT. It encodes CATSNKQGPYEAFF. The V call is TRBV15, the J call TRBJ1-1; 7 bases agree with TRBD1. V dropped 4 bases and J dropped 7; count of bases not matched to a gene: 9. The germline V gene has CDR1 LNHNV and CDR2 YYDKDF (reference sequence). There are 14 residues in the CDR3. The variable domain in full, with the rest retrieved from reference TRBV15 and TRBJ1-1, is DAMVIQNPRYQVTQFGKPVTLSCSQTLNHNVMYWYQQKSSQAPKLLFHYYDKDFNNEADTPDNFQSRRPNTSFCFLDIRSPGLGDTAMYLCATSNKQGPYEAFFGQGTRLTVV.